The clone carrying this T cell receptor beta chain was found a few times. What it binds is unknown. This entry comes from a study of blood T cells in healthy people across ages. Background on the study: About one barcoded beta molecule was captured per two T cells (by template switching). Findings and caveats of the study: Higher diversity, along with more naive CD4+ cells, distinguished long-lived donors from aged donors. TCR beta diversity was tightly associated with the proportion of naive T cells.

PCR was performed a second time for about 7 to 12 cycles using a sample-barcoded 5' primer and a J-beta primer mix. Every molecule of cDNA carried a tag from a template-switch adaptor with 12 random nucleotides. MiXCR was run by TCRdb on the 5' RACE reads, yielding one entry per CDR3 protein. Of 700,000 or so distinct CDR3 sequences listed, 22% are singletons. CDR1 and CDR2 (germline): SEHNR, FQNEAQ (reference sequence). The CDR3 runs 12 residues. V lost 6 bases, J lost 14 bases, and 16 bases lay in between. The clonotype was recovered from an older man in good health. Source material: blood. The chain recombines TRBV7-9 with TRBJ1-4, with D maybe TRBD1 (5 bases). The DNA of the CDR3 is TGTGCCAGCAGTCCGAATTCGGGGCTGCTGTTTTTT. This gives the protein CASSPNSGLLFF. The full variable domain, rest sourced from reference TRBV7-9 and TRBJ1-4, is DTGVSQNPRHKITKRGQNVTFRCDPISEHNRLYWYRQTLGQGPEFLTYFQNEAQLEKSRLLSDRFSAERPKGSFSTLEIQRTEQGDSAMYLCASSPNSGLLFFGSGTQLSVL.